One sample yielded the 25 T cell receptor beta chains listed below, sequenced in a study of blood T cells in healthy people across ages. Next came a second PCR, run for about 7 to 12 cycles, which used a sample-barcoded 5' primer along with a J-beta primer mix. Via MiXCR, TCRdb re-called the 5' RACE reads, giving one row per CDR3 protein. This sample has approximately 780,000 distinct CDR3 sequences, with under 30% found just once. Another study also made use of these data, one on T cells of mothers and their children.

Sequencing was performed on blood. Receptor source: a boy between 10 and 17 years old in good health.

The rearrangement joins TRBV3-1 to TRBJ1-1; D possibly corresponds to TRBD1 (5 bases). Trimming shortened V by 3 bases and J by 1 base, and 9 bases separated the two germline ends. The length of the CDR3 is 14 residues. The germline CDR1 and CDR2 sequences are LGHDT and YNNKEL (reference sequence). For the CDR3, the DNA is TGTGCCAGCAGCCATGCAGGGAGGAACACTGAAGCTTTCTTT. Protein product: CASSHAGRNTEAFF.

The V and J genes are TRBV28 and TRBJ2-7; 8 bases map to TRBD1. Germline V CDR1 and CDR2: MDHEN, SYDVKM. The V segment lost 6 bases and the J segment 5 bases; nucleotides outside the gene matches: 12. The CDR3 length is 15 residues. This CDR3 reads CASSTKGQAGHEQYF. As DNA, the CDR3 is TGTGCCAGCAGCACCAAGGGACAGGCGGGCCACGAGCAGTACTTC.

The rearrangement uses TRBV3-1 and TRBJ2-5, with 11 bases lining up with TRBD2. The end of the DNA fits TRBJ2-7 better, so the J call may be wrong. From germline, CDR1 is LGHDT and CDR2 YNNKEL (reference sequence). The CDR3 totals 17 residues. The DNA of the CDR3 is TGTGCCAGCAGCCCGCAAACTAGCGGGGGTCCCTCCTACGAGCAGTACTTC. It specifies CASSPQTSGGPSYEQYF.

This clonotype was counted only a few times. This chain joins TRBV11-2 and TRBJ2-1, with a tentative D call TRBD2 (7 bases). Germline CDR1 SGHAT, CDR2 FQNNGV. V shed 1 base and J shed 10 bases, with 14 bases lying between them. This CDR3 is built from 14 residues. CDR3 loop: CASSLGGGAEEQFF. CDR3 DNA: TGTGCCAGCAGCTTAGGAGGGGGGGCCGAGGAGCAGTTCTTC.

Only a few counts were recorded for this clonotype. At one end, the junction sequence differs from germline, possibly due to a read error. The chain recombines TRBV3-1 with TRBJ2-3; a weak D match, TRBD1 (6 bases). The CDR3 spans 15 residues. The V gene's germline CDR1 is LGHDT and CDR2 YNNKEL (reference sequence). In DNA form, the CDR3 reads TGTGCCAGCAGCCAACCGGGACACTTCACAGATGCGCAGTATTTT. Residues: CASSQPGHFTDAQYF.

This clonotype appeared once. The chain couples TRBV18 to TRBJ2-5, with 10 positions matching TRBD1. The J call is doubtful: the DNA matches TRBJ2-1 better. CDR1 is KGHSH and CDR2 is LQKENI in the germline V gene. The CDR3 is 15 amino acids. The DNA for the CDR3 is TGTGCCAGCTCACCACCGACAGGGGGCGGGGGTGAGCAGTTCTTC. It codes for CASSPPTGGGGEQFF.

This clonotype has more than one count but fewer than ten. The chain uses TRBV20-1 and TRBJ2-1; tentative D call: TRBD2 (5 bases). CDR3 length: 12 residues. Between the trimmed V and J ends, which lost 5 bases and 9 bases, there was a span of 14 bases. Germline CDR1 is DFQATT and CDR2 is SNEGSKA (reference sequence). CDR3 coding DNA: TGCAGTGCTGGAACCCCGGGGTCTGAGCAGTTCTTC. Translation gives CSAGTPGSEQFF.

The CDR3 protein is CSAVGQAHYEQYF. As DNA, the CDR3 is TGCAGTGCGGTGGGACAGGCTCACTACGAGCAGTACTTC. V usage is TRBV20-1 and J usage is TRBJ2-7; 8 bases line up with TRBD1. Trimming cost V 6 bases and J 3 bases; bases outside gene matches: 7. This CDR3 contains 13 residues. Looked up from germline, CDR1 is DFQATT and CDR2 is SNEGSKA (reference sequence).

This clonotype was seen a few times. The junction does not match germline at one end; this may be a read error. The chain links TRBV29-1 to TRBJ2-5, with TRBD1 matching 10 bases. Per the germline V gene, CDR1 is SQVTM and CDR2 is ANQGSEA. The CDR3 totals 13 residues. The CDR3 sequence is CSARRQGAREQCF. DNA of the CDR3: TGCAGCGCGCGACGACAGGGGGCTAGGGAGCAGTGCTTC.

A note on this clonotype: At one end, the junction sequence differs from germline, possibly due to a read error. V and J are TRBV20-1 and TRBJ2-1; a weak D match, TRBD1 (5 bases). This CDR3 contains 14 residues. Germline V gives CDR1 DFQATT, CDR2 SNEGSKA (reference sequence). The CDR3 protein is CSARSIRTHNERFF. CDR3 bases: TGCAGTGCTAGATCGATCAGGACACACAATGAGCGGTTCTTC.

The sample holds a few counts of this clonotype. The V gene is TRBV12-3 or TRBV12-4, the J gene TRBJ1-5; D is undetermined. This CDR3 is 12 amino acids long. V was clipped by 7 bases and J by 0 bases, with 4 bases between them. CDR3 coding DNA: TGTGCCAGCACCTATAGCAATCAGCCCCAGCATTTT. As protein: CASTYSNQPQHF.

The V call is TRBV19, the J call TRBJ1-1; D possibly corresponds to TRBD1 (6 bases). V lost 3 bases to trimming and J lost 10 bases, with 12 bases between them. Germline V lookup: CDR1 LNHDA, CDR2 SQIVND (reference sequence). This CDR3 is 12 amino acids long. CDR3 amino acids: CASSIGARGAFF. DNA for the CDR3: TGTGCCAGTAGTATCGGGGCCAGGGGAGCTTTCTTT.

The chain links TRBV2 to TRBJ2-7; D not resolved. The germline V and J ends were trimmed by 6 bases and 2 bases, with 8 bases remaining between them. The CDR3 is 12 amino acids. CDR1 SNHLY and CDR2 FYNNEI come from the germline V gene. The CDR3 here is CASRGETYEQYF. The DNA of the CDR3 is TGTGCCAGCAGGGGTGAGACCTACGAGCAGTACTTC.

This chain joins TRBV5-6 and TRBJ2-2; no clear D gene. The V end lost 3 bases, the J end lost 5 bases, and 11 bases lay between the germline ends. The germline gives CDR1 SGHDT, CDR2 YYEEEE. This CDR3 comprises 14 residues. CDR3 loop: CASSYIQRTGELFF. DNA for the CDR3: TGTGCCAGCAGCTATATTCAGAGAACCGGGGAGCTGTTTTTT.

This clonotype was picked up a small number of times. This chain joins TRBV6-5 and TRBJ1-2; 11 positions agree with TRBD1. Germline CDR1 MNHEY, CDR2 SVGAGI. There are 13 residues in the CDR3. J gave up 8 bases and V 2 bases, and 1 base lay outside the gene matches. This CDR3 is CASSYGTGGGYTF. The CDR3 nucleotides read TGTGCCAGCAGTTACGGGACAGGGGGGGGCTACACCTTC.

This clonotype was counted only a few times. The rearrangement links TRBV20-1 to TRBJ1-4; D gene unclear. Germline-derived CDR1 and CDR2 are DFQATT and SNEGSKA (reference sequence). The CDR3 consists of 11 residues. V gave up 6 bases and J gave up 0 bases, with 2 bases separating them. The CDR3 DNA reads TGCAGTGCCGCAACTAATGAAAAACTGTTTTTT. Its translation is CSAATNEKLFF.

This clonotype has a handful of counts. The CDR3: CASSLVWDTLSYEQYF. Written as DNA, the CDR3 is TGTGCCAGCAGCTTAGTCTGGGACACATTATCCTACGAGCAGTACTTC. The V gene is TRBV7-9, the J gene TRBJ2-7, with a weak D call TRBD1 (6 bases). CDR1 is SEHNR and CDR2 is FQNEAQ in the germline V gene (reference sequence). Trimming stripped 1 base from V and 1 base from J, with 14 bases between. The CDR3 is 16 residues long.

This clonotype was observed at least ten times. The rearrangement links TRBV12-3 or TRBV12-4 to TRBJ2-3; D remains ambiguous. The CDR3 has 12 amino acids. V was clipped by 6 bases and J by 5 bases, with 9 bases between them. This CDR3 reads CASSPRRDTQYF. For the CDR3, the DNA is TGTGCCAGCAGCCCCCGAAGAGATACGCAGTATTTT.

V is TRBV7-6 and J is TRBJ2-3; D may be TRBD1 (5 bases). There are 13 residues in the CDR3. The germline CDR1 and CDR2 sequences are SGHVS and FNYEAQ. Deletions cut 5 bases from V and 6 bases from J, with 12 bases between. The CDR3: CASSEGAVDTQYF. CDR3 nucleotide sequence: TGTGCCAGCAGCGAAGGGGCGGTTGATACGCAGTATTTT.

With regard to this clonotype: Germline and junction disagree at one end, which may indicate a read error. The chain carries TRBV20-1 and TRBJ2-1; D is ambiguous. The CDR3 is made up of 13 amino acids. Germline V CDR1 and CDR2: DFQATT, SNEGSKA (reference sequence). The CDR3 DNA follows: TGCAGTGCAAGAGCGAGATCCTACAATGAGCAGTTCTTC. It yields the protein CSARARSYNEQFF.

The chain couples TRBV15 to TRBJ1-1, with D uncertain. The CDR3 consists of 16 residues. The V end lost 0 bases, the J end lost 0 bases, and 11 bases lay between the germline ends. CDR1 and CDR2 from the germline V gene are LNHNV and YYDKDF (reference sequence). CDR3: CATSRDPTSMNTEAFF. DNA for the CDR3: TGTGCCACCAGCAGAGATCCTACAAGCATGAACACTGAAGCTTTCTTT.

The table lists this clonotype with a few counts. This chain links TRBV6-5 with TRBJ1-6; D possibly corresponds to TRBD1 (6 bases). The V end was cut by 10 bases, the J end by 7 bases, with 8 bases between. Germline V gene lookup returns CDR1 MNHEY and CDR2 SVGAGI. This CDR3 is 11 amino acids long. In nucleotides, the CDR3 is TGTGCCACCGGACAGAATTCACCCCTCCACTTT. Protein sequence: CATGQNSPLHF.

This clonotype was recorded a few times. The chain links TRBV5-1 to TRBJ1-3; TRBD1 is a possible D gene (5 bases). CDR1 SGHRS and CDR2 YFSETQ come from the germline V gene. Deletions cut 1 base from V and 4 bases from J, with 21 bases between. This CDR3 spans 18 amino acids. As DNA, the CDR3 is TGCGCCAGCAGCTTGTCGTCCTACCAGGGAGTGGTAGGAAACACCATATATTTT. The encoded protein is CASSLSSYQGVVGNTIYF.

This clonotype was observed once. The chain combines TRBV7-3 with TRBJ2-1; 8 nucleotides line up with TRBD2. The J segment lost 4 bases and the V segment lost 3 bases, leaving 8 bases of the junction unmatched. There are 16 residues in the CDR3. CDR1 is SGHTA, CDR2 FQGTGA, per germline. CDR3 residues: CASSLSGTREYNEQFF. CDR3 bases: TGTGCCAGCAGCTTGTCCGGGACTAGGGAGTACAATGAGCAGTTCTTC.

The sample holds a few counts of this clonotype. The chain is built from TRBV28 and TRBJ1-3, with TRBD1 as a possible D gene (6 bases). Trimming took off 6 bases at V and 4 bases at J, with 13 bases between the two ends. The CDR3 runs to 14 residues. CDR1 is MDHEN, CDR2 SYDVKM, per germline. CDR3 protein: CASSPWDIGNTIYF. As DNA, the CDR3 is TGTGCCAGCAGCCCCTGGGACATCGGAAACACCATATATTTT.